This entry concerns a single T cell receptor (beta chain). No treatment had been given to any patient before thyroid surgery. Trimming removed 2 bases from V and 0 bases from J, with 7 bases in between. This CDR3 comprises 14 residues. Germline-derived CDR1 and CDR2 are MNHNY and SVGAGI (reference sequence). The record originates from a study of metastatic and nonmetastatic thyroid tumors. Study-wide context: Repertoires from malignant and benign thyroid patients were compared across blood and tumor or nodule tissue.

TCRdb reanalyzed the PCR reads via MiXCR. This table holds about 21,000 clones, about 18% found once. Sample: blood. The rearrangement uses TRBV6-6 and TRBJ1-1; maybe TRBD1 (5 bases). The receptor was isolated from a male donor with papillary thyroid cancer or a benign thyroid nodule (not recorded which). Some clones in this sample may be carry-over from other donors' samples. The CDR3 reads CASSYPTVNTEAFF. DNA for the CDR3: TGTGCCAGCAGTTACCCGACAGTGAACACTGAAGCTTTCTTT.